These 30 T cell receptor beta chains share one sample of origin, sequenced in a study of T cell clones after liver transplantation. The protocol was immunoSEQ multiplex PCR, while the TCRdb copy is restricted to in-frame clones and leaves out a portion. This table holds more than 9,000 clones, about 72% found once. The specimen was CD8+ T cells from blood, collected at the 22-month timepoint. These receptors all come from a human patient who received a liver transplant. Some of the T cells might come from the graft donor.

The V call is TRBV2, the J call TRBJ1-2; D perhaps matches TRBD1 (5 bases). V was clipped by 6 bases and J by 7 bases, with 15 bases between them. Germline CDR1 is SNHLY and CDR2 is FYNNEI. The CDR3 runs 13 residues. Here the CDR3 DNA reads TGTGCCAGCAGCCCGGGACCGGGGATTGGCTACACCTTC. It is translated as CASSPGPGIGYTF.

V usage is TRBV28 and J usage is TRBJ1-1; D ambiguous. Trimming removed 7 bases at V and 4 bases at J, with 7 bases between. CDR3 size: 11 residues. CDR1 is MDHEN and CDR2 is SYDVKM in the germline V gene. CDR3: CASTGGTEAFF. The CDR3 DNA follows: TGTGCCAGCACGGGCGGCACTGAAGCTTTCTTT.

This chain joins TRBV6-5 and TRBJ1-4, with D uncertain. Trimming took off 4 bases at V and 0 bases at J, with 12 bases between the two ends. Germline CDR1 MNHEY, CDR2 SVGAGI. The CDR3 runs 16 residues. DNA for the CDR3: TGTGCCAGCAGTTTCCGACGGGTTGCAACTAATGAAAAACTGTTTTTT. As protein: CASSFRRVATNEKLFF.

The genes are TRBV2 and TRBJ2-7, with D tentatively TRBD2 (6 bases). V lost 4 bases and J 3 bases, leaving 10 bases between the germline ends. This CDR3 spans 13 amino acids. Germline V gene data show CDR1 as SNHLY and CDR2 as FYNNEI. The CDR3 loop is CASSGLGGYEQYF. The CDR3 coding sequence is TGTGCCAGCAGTGGACTGGGAGGCTACGAGCAGTACTTC.

The chain employs TRBV28 and TRBJ1-3; D might be TRBD1 (6 bases). V was trimmed by 6 bases and J by 4 bases, leaving 13 bases between them. The CDR3 has 14 residues. Looked up from germline, CDR1 is MDHEN and CDR2 is SYDVKM. The CDR3 DNA follows: TGTGCCAGCAGAGTACAGGGAGACGGAAACACCATATATTTT. As protein: CASRVQGDGNTIYF.

The CDR3 protein is CASSIGGSYNEQFF. The CDR3 DNA reads as TGTGCCAGTAGTATAGGCGGATCTTACAATGAGCAGTTCTTC. The gene calls are TRBV19 and TRBJ2-1; D not resolved. V gave up 1 base and J gave up 4 bases, with 8 bases separating them. The CDR3 contains 14 residues. From germline, CDR1 is LNHDA and CDR2 SQIVND (reference sequence). The whole variable domain, remainder taken from reference TRBV19 and TRBJ2-1, is DGGITQSPKYLFRKEGQNVTLSCEQNLNHDAMYWYRQDPGQGLRLIYYSQIVNDFQKGDIAEGYSVSREKKESFPLTVTSAQKNPTAFYLCASSIGGSYNEQFFGPGTRLTVL.

The genes are TRBV14 and TRBJ2-7; no reliable D call. CDR1 SGHDN and CDR2 FVKESK come from the germline V gene. This CDR3 region has 13 residues. V dropped 1 base and J dropped 2 bases, with 6 bases sitting between them. CDR3 coding DNA: TGTGCCAGCAGCCAAGTAAGCGCCTACGAGCAGTACTTC. Protein sequence: CASSQVSAYEQYF.

This clone was detected only a few times. V usage is TRBV25-1 and J usage is TRBJ1-1, with D hard to call. Germline CDR1 is MGHDK and CDR2 is SYGVNS. The V end lost 1 base, the J end lost 2 bases, and 11 bases lay between the germline ends. There are 15 residues in the CDR3. The CDR3, as DNA: TGTGCCAGCAGTGAATTAGGGTTAGGTAACACTGAAGCTTTCTTT. As protein: CASSELGLGNTEAFF.

V gene TRBV6-1 combines with J gene TRBJ2-1; 11 nucleotides align to TRBD2. V shed 2 bases, J shed 6 bases, and the junction held 3 bases outside the gene matches. CDR3 size: 15 residues. Germline CDR1 MNHNS, CDR2 SASEGT. DNA for the CDR3: TGTGCCAGCAGTGAATTTAGCGGGGGGGCCAATGAGCAGTTCTTC. It is translated as CASSEFSGGANEQFF.

The chain has TRBV2 and TRBJ2-1, with D maybe TRBD2 (6 bases). Germline CDR1 reads SNHLY; CDR2 reads FYNNEI. The CDR3 contains 13 residues. V lost 7 bases and J lost 2, with 9 bases in between. Here the CDR3 reads CASIGEAYNEQFF. In DNA form, the CDR3 reads TGTGCCAGCATAGGGGAGGCCTACAATGAGCAGTTCTTC. Supplemented by reference TRBV2 and TRBJ2-1, the full variable domain reads EPEVTQTPSHQVTQMGQEVILRCVPISNHLYFYWYRQILGQKVEFLVSFYNNEISEKSEIFDDQFSVERPDGSNFTLKIRSTKLEDSAMYFCASIGEAYNEQFFGPGTRLTVL.

The chain joins TRBV7-9 to TRBJ2-2, with D possibly matching TRBD1 (6 bases). CDR1 SEHNR and CDR2 FQNEAQ come from the germline V gene (reference sequence). V lost 3 bases and J 0 bases, leaving 17 bases between the germline ends. CDR3 length: 18 amino acids. The DNA for the CDR3 is TGTGCCAGCAGCTTCTCAATTCGGACAGTCACGAACACCGGGGAGCTGTTTTTT. Its protein product is CASSFSIRTVTNTGELFF.

CDR3 coding DNA: TGTGCCAGCACGGAGGGGACGCTCACAGATACGCAGTATTTT. Translated: CASTEGTLTDTQYF. The J gene is TRBJ2-3, the V gene TRBV27; TRBD2 might be the D (6 bases). This CDR3 region has 14 residues. Between the trimmed V and J ends, which lost 7 bases and 2 bases, there was a span of 13 bases. Germline values: CDR1 MNHEY, CDR2 SMNVEV (reference sequence).

The chain joins TRBV6-5 to TRBJ2-7, with D possibly called TRBD1 or TRBD2 (6 bases each). Per the germline V gene, CDR1 is MNHEY and CDR2 is SVGAGI. V gave up 0 bases and J gave up 0 bases, with 12 bases separating them. This CDR3 has 16 residues. Here the CDR3 DNA reads TGTGCCAGCAGTTACTCGAGGGGGGTGTTCTCCTACGAGCAGTACTTC. Translated: CASSYSRGVFSYEQYF.

This chain connects TRBV29-1 to TRBJ2-2; possible D gene TRBD2, 6 bases. V dropped 6 bases and J dropped 1 base, with 12 bases sitting between them. This CDR3 comprises 14 residues. Germline loops: CDR1 SQVTM, CDR2 ANQGSEA. CDR3 in amino acids: CSVGGTLNTGELFF. The CDR3 DNA follows: TGCAGCGTAGGCGGGACGCTGAACACCGGGGAGCTGTTTTTT.

The chain links TRBV6-5 to TRBJ1-1, with D tentatively TRBD1 (5 bases). CDR3 length equals 15 residues. Germline CDR1 MNHEY, CDR2 SVGAGI. V was pared by 2 bases and J by 3 bases, with 13 bases between. Written as DNA, the CDR3 is TGTGCCAGCAGTTACGTCGGGGCTTGGGACACTGAAGCTTTCTTT. This sequence encodes CASSYVGAWDTEAFF.

J is TRBJ1-5 and V is TRBV5-8; D not certain. V was cut by 0 bases and J by 5 bases, with 9 bases left in between. Germline CDR1 is SGHTS and CDR2 is YDEGEE. The CDR3 length is 14 residues. CDR3: CASSLVEGYQPQHF. DNA for the CDR3: TGTGCCAGCAGCTTGGTGGAGGGTTATCAGCCCCAGCATTTT. The full variable domain, rest sourced from reference TRBV5-8 and TRBJ1-5, is EAGVTQSPTHLIKTRGQQATLRCSPISGHTSVYWYQQALGLGLQFLLWYDEGEERNRGNFPPRFSGRQFPNYSSELNVNALELEDSALYLCASSLVEGYQPQHFGDGTRLSIL.

The CDR3 nucleotides read TGTGCCAGCAGCCAGGAGGGCTTCGGGGCCTACGAGCAGTACTTC. Protein product: CASSQEGFGAYEQYF. The rearrangement uses TRBV28 and TRBJ2-7; TRBD2 might be the D (6 bases). Germline CDR1 MDHEN, CDR2 SYDVKM. CDR3 size: 15 residues. Trimming took off 6 bases at V and 2 bases at J, with 17 bases between the two ends.

The chain links TRBV15 to TRBJ2-2; 9 bases fit TRBD1. Looked up from germline, CDR1 is LNHNV and CDR2 is YYDKDF (reference sequence). V was clipped by 6 bases and J by 1 base; unmatched bases: 3. The CDR3 length is 15 residues. For the CDR3, the DNA is TGTGCCACCAGACGGGGACAGGGGAACACCGGGGAGCTGTTTTTT. Protein product: CATRRGQGNTGELFF.

This clone was seen once. The chain couples TRBV11-3 to TRBJ2-7; 8 bases match TRBD2. Unmatched junction bases numbered 10, after V lost 10 bases and J lost 5 bases. The CDR3 is 13 residues long. Looked up from germline, CDR1 is SGHNT and CDR2 is YENEEA. The CDR3 reads CATRIGGADEQYF. The CDR3 coding sequence is TGTGCCACCCGAATCGGGGGGGCGGACGAGCAGTACTTC. The full variable domain, with the rest looked up from reference TRBV11-3 and TRBJ2-7, is EAGVVQSPRYKIIEKKQPVAFWCNPISGHNTLYWYLQNLGQGPELLIRYENEEAVDDSQLPKDRFSAERLKGVDSTLKIQPAELGDSAVYLCATRIGGADEQYFGPGTRLTVT.

This clone rates as medium-sized (0.01 to 0.1%). The CDR3 region has the DNA TGTGCCAGCAGCGGGTGGACTAGCGGGCACACAGATACGCAGTATTTT. Translation: CASSGWTSGHTDTQYF. The rearrangement joins TRBV9 to TRBJ2-3; 11 bases fit TRBD2. The V segment lost 3 bases and the J segment 2 bases; nucleotides outside the gene matches: 5. Per the germline V gene, CDR1 is SGDLS and CDR2 is YYNGEE. The length of the CDR3 is 16 residues. The whole variable domain, remainder taken from reference TRBV9 and TRBJ2-3, is DSGVTQTPKHLITATGQRVTLRCSPRSGDLSVYWYQQSLDQGLQFLIQYYNGEERAKGNILERFSAQQFPDLHSELNLSSLELGDSALYFCASSGWTSGHTDTQYFGPGTRLTVL.

This chain connects TRBV7-8 to TRBJ1-1; D may be TRBD1 (6 bases). The V and J ends lost 1 base and 1 base respectively, with 7 bases between them. This CDR3 spans 14 amino acids. CDR1 and CDR2 (germline): SGHVS, FQNEAQ. The CDR3 nucleotides are TGTGCCAGCAGCTTAGGACAGGAGAACACTGAAGCTTTCTTT. Translated, it gives CASSLGQENTEAFF.

This clone came up once. The V and J genes are TRBV27 and TRBJ2-7; maybe TRBD1 (6 bases). This CDR3 spans 15 amino acids. Germline CDR1 reads MNHEY; CDR2 reads SMNVEV (reference sequence). V lost 5 bases and J 0 bases, leaving 14 bases between the germline ends. CDR3 in amino acids: CASSPDRLSSYEQYF. Here the CDR3 DNA reads TGTGCCAGCAGTCCAGACAGGCTGAGCTCCTACGAGCAGTACTTC.

The rearrangement links TRBV4-1 to TRBJ2-7; no clear D. With 0 bases removed from V and 2 bases from J, the gap between germline ends came to 8 bases. The CDR3 runs to 14 residues. Germline V CDR1 and CDR2: MGHRA, YSYEKL. The CDR3, as DNA: TGCGCCAGCAGCCAAGATGTGAGCGCCTACGAGCAGTACTTC. Translation gives CASSQDVSAYEQYF.

V and J are TRBV7-6 and TRBJ1-2; the D is unclear. The ends were cut back, 5 bases at V and 0 bases at J, with 4 bases in the middle. CDR3 length: 12 residues. Looked up from germline, CDR1 is SGHVS and CDR2 is FNYEAQ. CDR3 coding DNA: TGTGCCAGCAGCCGGACTAACTATGGCTACACCTTC. The encoded protein is CASSRTNYGYTF.

The gene calls are TRBV6-5 and TRBJ1-4; maybe TRBD1 (6 bases). V lost 5 bases and J 8 bases, leaving 12 bases between the germline ends. The germline CDR1 and CDR2 sequences are MNHEY and SVGAGI. This CDR3 is built from 13 residues. CDR3 in DNA: TGTGCCAGCAGTCTTTACAGGGCAGAAAAACTGTTTTTT. Protein sequence: CASSLYRAEKLFF.

This clone came up a few times. The CDR3 spells CATLDRLNTEAFF. CDR3 in DNA: TGTGCCACCCTGGACAGATTGAACACTGAAGCTTTCTTT. The rearrangement uses TRBV10-3 and TRBJ1-1, with D possibly matching TRBD1 (6 bases). Per germline, CDR1 ENHRY and CDR2 SYGVKD. This CDR3 comprises 13 residues. V was pared by 10 bases and J by 0 bases, with 12 bases between.

This chain joins TRBV15 and TRBJ2-1; unclear D gene. Trimming pared 0 bases from V and 3 bases from J, leaving 6 bases between. Germline V gene sequence: CDR1 LNHNV, CDR2 YYDKDF (reference sequence). This CDR3 contains 14 residues. CDR3 in amino acids: CATSRDGNYNEQFF. DNA for the CDR3: TGTGCCACCAGCAGAGACGGCAACTACAATGAGCAGTTCTTC.

V usage is TRBV5-6 and J usage is TRBJ2-1; D remains ambiguous. CDR1 is SGHDT, CDR2 YYEEEE, per germline. V lost 3 bases, J lost 6 bases, and 7 bases lay in between. This CDR3 is 12 amino acids long. The CDR3 DNA is TGTGCCAGCAGCTGGTTTACCAATGAGCAGTTCTTC. Residues: CASSWFTNEQFF. Based on the CDR3 plus reference TRBV5-6 and TRBJ2-1, the full variable domain is DAGVTQSPTHLIKTRGQQVTLRCSPKSGHDTVSWYQQALGQGPQFIFQYYEEEERQRGNFPDRFSGHQFPNYSSELNVNALLLGDSALYLCASSWFTNEQFFGPGTRLTVL.

The J gene is TRBJ2-1, the V gene TRBV7-2, with D unresolved. This CDR3 has 12 amino acids. V was shortened by 7 bases and J by 5 bases, with 9 bases between the two germline ends. CDR1 is SGHTA and CDR2 is FQGNSA in the germline V gene. Here the CDR3 reads CASTSFHNEQFF. CDR3 nucleotides: TGTGCCAGCACCTCCTTCCACAATGAGCAGTTCTTC. The variable domain in full, with the rest retrieved from reference TRBV7-2 and TRBJ2-1, is GAGVSQSPSNKVTEKGKDVELRCDPISGHTALYWYRQSLGQGLEFLIYFQGNSAPDKSGLPSDRFSAERTGGSVSTLTIQRTQQEDSAVYLCASTSFHNEQFFGPGTRLTVL.

The V call is TRBV7-3, the J call TRBJ2-5; no clear D. Germline CDR1 SGHTA, CDR2 FQGTGA. The V and J ends lost 5 bases and 5 bases respectively, with 12 bases between them. The CDR3 totals 13 residues. This CDR3 is CASSTNLGETQYF. The CDR3 DNA reads as TGTGCCAGCAGCACCAATCTGGGGGAGACCCAGTACTTC.